The 15 T cell receptor beta chains presented below share a single source sample, sequenced in a study of PD-1 blockade in classical Hodgkin lymphoma. All patients experienced relapse after autologous stem cell transplantation, and brentuximab vedotin exposure was variable. Using immunoSEQ multiplex PCR, the repertoire was profiled, and TCRdb retains in-frame clones only, with some absent. Here the sample spans tens of thousands of clones, roughly 91% being singletons. The source material was peripheral blood mononuclear cells (PBMCs), sampled at baseline. These TCRs come from a human donor with classical Hodgkin lymphoma.

V gene TRBV15 combines with J gene TRBJ1-4; D may be TRBD1 (6 bases). Trimming removed 1 base from V and 0 bases from J, with 9 bases in between. CDR1 LNHNV and CDR2 YYDKDF come from the germline V gene (reference sequence). CDR3 length: 16 residues. CDR3 sequence reads: CATSRGEGATNEKLFF. The CDR3 coding sequence is TGTGCCACCAGCAGAGGGGAGGGGGCAACTAATGAAAAACTGTTTTTT.

This chain uses TRBV27 with TRBJ2-6; D is perhaps TRBD1 (6 bases). Germline V CDR1 and CDR2: MNHEY, SMNVEV (reference sequence). This CDR3 is 17 amino acids long. V lost 7 bases and J lost 1, with 17 bases in between. The CDR3 DNA sequence: TGTGCCAGCACCCTGGGGGCGGGCCGTTCTGGGGCCAACGTCCTGACTTTC. It codes for CASTLGAGRSGANVLTF.

The CDR3 sequence: CASSLGFGTGNTGELFF. DNA of the CDR3: TGTGCCAGCAGCCTTGGGTTTGGGACGGGGAACACCGGGGAGCTGTTTTTT. The chain links TRBV7-6 to TRBJ2-2, with D perhaps TRBD1 or TRBD2 (5 bases each). V was clipped by 5 bases and J by 1 base, with 17 bases between them. This CDR3 has 17 residues. Germline CDR1 is SGHVS and CDR2 is FNYEAQ.

The CDR3 loop reads CASSQELGTSGGREQYF. The DNA of the CDR3 is TGTGCCAGCAGCCAAGAGTTGGGGACTAGCGGGGGGCGCGAGCAGTACTTC. The rearrangement joins TRBV14 to TRBJ2-7, with 15 nucleotides matching TRBD2. Losses at the gene ends were 0 bases for V and 6 bases for J; bases not matched to a gene: 6. The CDR3 extends over 17 amino acids. Looked up from germline, CDR1 is SGHDN and CDR2 is FVKESK. The full variable domain, completed using reference TRBV14 and TRBJ2-7, is EAGVTQFPSHSVIEKGQTVTLRCDPISGHDNLYWYRRVMGKEIKFLLHFVKESKQDESGMPNNRFLAERTGGTYSTLKVQPAELEDSGVYFCASSQELGTSGGREQYFGPGTRLTVT.

V gene TRBV6-1 combines with J gene TRBJ1-2; 7 nucleotides align to TRBD1. CDR3 size: 12 residues. The V gene end was trimmed by 6 bases and the J gene end by 5 bases; junction bases not matched to a gene: 3. Germline V gene data show CDR1 as MNHNS and CDR2 as SASEGT. The CDR3 coding sequence is TGTGCCAGCAGCGCGACAGGGTATGGCTACACCTTC. It codes for CASSATGYGYTF.

The chain carries TRBV6-5 and TRBJ1-5, with a possible D match to TRBD1 (6 bases). Germline V gives CDR1 MNHEY, CDR2 SVGAGI. V lost 2 bases to trimming and J lost 2 bases, with 10 bases between them. The CDR3 spans 15 residues. The DNA for the CDR3 is TGTGCCAGCAGTTACCTACAGGGTGGCAATCAGCCCCAGCATTTT. This sequence encodes CASSYLQGGNQPQHF.

The chain is built from TRBV28 and TRBJ2-7; 7 positions match TRBD1. Germline trimming cut 7 bases from V and 3 bases from J; bases unmatched to any gene: 12. The CDR3 extends over 15 amino acids. Germline V CDR1 and CDR2: MDHEN, SYDVKM. CDR3 DNA: TGTGCCAGCAACCGCCCGGCTACAGGGGACTACGAGCAGTACTTC. Translating it yields CASNRPATGDYEQYF.

J is TRBJ2-7 and V is TRBV10-2; D is possibly TRBD1 (5 bases). There are 14 residues in the CDR3. Germline V lookup: CDR1 WSHSY, CDR2 SAAADI. Trimming left V 8 bases short and J 4 bases short, with 18 bases between. The DNA of the CDR3 is TGCGCCAGCGCAGGGCCACTTATAGGGTACGAGCAGTACTTC. This codes for CASAGPLIGYEQYF.

The CDR3 protein is CASRLSTELFF. The CDR3 DNA reads TGTGCCAGCAGACTATCGACGGAGCTGTTTTTT. This sequence joins TRBV28 and TRBJ2-2; D unresolved. Germline-derived CDR1 and CDR2 are MDHEN and SYDVKM. This CDR3 region has 11 residues. V was trimmed by 6 bases and J by 10 bases, leaving 9 bases between them.

The chain carries TRBV7-2 and TRBJ2-3; TRBD2 aligns across 7 bases. In germline, CDR1 is SGHTA, CDR2 FQGNSA. Losses at the gene ends were 4 bases for V and 3 bases for J; bases not matched to a gene: 10. This CDR3 has 16 amino acids. The CDR3 spells CASSSPPLAGTDTQYF. CDR3 nucleotide sequence: TGTGCCAGCAGCTCCCCGCCTTTAGCGGGTACAGATACGCAGTATTTT. Filled out from reference TRBV7-2 and TRBJ2-3, the complete variable domain reads GAGVSQSPSNKVTEKGKDVELRCDPISGHTALYWYRQSLGQGLEFLIYFQGNSAPDKSGLPSDRFSAERTGGSVSTLTIQRTQQEDSAVYLCASSSPPLAGTDTQYFGPGTRLTVL.

This chain links TRBV27 with TRBJ2-5, with TRBD2 identical over 7 bases. The CDR3 covers 15 residues. The germline CDR1 and CDR2 sequences are MNHEY and SMNVEV (reference sequence). Unmatched junction bases numbered 8, after V lost 5 bases and J lost 2 bases. The CDR3 DNA reads TGTGCCAGCAGTCCCTATACCGGGGGGCAAGAGACCCAGTACTTC. Protein product: CASSPYTGGQETQYF.

The CDR3 DNA reads TGTGCCAGCAGTCCTCCGGCAGGCAACTATGGCTACACCTTC. Translation: CASSPPAGNYGYTF. This rearrangement joins TRBV6-6 to TRBJ1-2; D remains ambiguous. The CDR3 runs 14 residues. V was clipped by 5 bases and J by 2 bases, with 12 bases between them. From germline, CDR1 is MNHNY and CDR2 SVGAGI (reference sequence).

V is TRBV19 and J is TRBJ1-2; D not resolved. The CDR3 is made up of 15 amino acids. The germline V gene encodes CDR1 LNHDA and CDR2 SQIVND (reference sequence). The V gene lost 1 base and the J gene lost 3 bases, with 12 bases spanning the gap. The CDR3 loop is CASSIVAGGDYGYTF. CDR3 nucleotide sequence: TGTGCCAGTAGTATAGTGGCGGGTGGCGACTATGGCTACACCTTC.

The chain carries TRBV6-1 and TRBJ2-3, with a tentative D call TRBD1 (6 bases). The CDR3 runs to 13 residues. Germline V gene sequence: CDR1 MNHNS, CDR2 SASEGT. Trimming took off 5 bases at V and 6 bases at J, with 12 bases between the two ends. The CDR3 spells CASSSWGPDTQYF. The CDR3 DNA reads TGTGCCAGCAGTTCGTGGGGGCCCGATACGCAGTATTTT.

V is TRBV18 and J is TRBJ2-5; 11 positions agree with TRBD1. Germline CDR1 is KGHSH and CDR2 is LQKENI. The CDR3 spans 16 residues. The junction had 5 bases not matched to a gene; V was cut back by 1 base and J by 4 bases. CDR3 loop: CASSPLPGQGGETQYF. For the CDR3, the DNA is TGTGCCAGCTCACCACTCCCGGGACAGGGGGGAGAGACCCAGTACTTC.